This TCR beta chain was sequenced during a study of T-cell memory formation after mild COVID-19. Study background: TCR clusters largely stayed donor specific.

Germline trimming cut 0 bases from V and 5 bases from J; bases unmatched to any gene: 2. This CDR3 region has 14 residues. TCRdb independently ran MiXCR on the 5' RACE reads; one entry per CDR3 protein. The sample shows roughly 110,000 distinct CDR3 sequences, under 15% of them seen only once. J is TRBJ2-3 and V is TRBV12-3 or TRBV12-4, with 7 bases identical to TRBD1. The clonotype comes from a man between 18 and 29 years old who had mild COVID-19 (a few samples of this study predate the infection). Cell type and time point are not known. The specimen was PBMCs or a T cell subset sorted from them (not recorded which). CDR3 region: CASSLAQGRDTQYF. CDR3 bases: TGTGCCAGCAGTTTAGCACAGGGGAGAGATACGCAGTATTTT.